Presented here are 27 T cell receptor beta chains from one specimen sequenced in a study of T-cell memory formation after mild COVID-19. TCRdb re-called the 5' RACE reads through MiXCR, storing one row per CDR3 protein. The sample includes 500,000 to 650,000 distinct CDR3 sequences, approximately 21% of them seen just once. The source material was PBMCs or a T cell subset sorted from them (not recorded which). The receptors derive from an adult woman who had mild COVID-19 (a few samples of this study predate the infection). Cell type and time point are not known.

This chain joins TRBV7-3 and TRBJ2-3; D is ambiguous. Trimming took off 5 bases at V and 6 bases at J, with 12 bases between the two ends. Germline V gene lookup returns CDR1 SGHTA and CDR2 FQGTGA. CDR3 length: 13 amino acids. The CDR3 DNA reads TGTGCCAGCAGCACCCTACCAGCGGATACGCAGTATTTT. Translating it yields CASSTLPADTQYF. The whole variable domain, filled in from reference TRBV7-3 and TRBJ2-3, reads GAGVSQTPSNKVTEKGKYVELRCDPISGHTALYWYRQSLGQGPEFLIYFQGTGAADDSGLPNDRFFAVRPEGSVSTLKIQRTERGDSAVYLCASSTLPADTQYFGPGTRLTVL.

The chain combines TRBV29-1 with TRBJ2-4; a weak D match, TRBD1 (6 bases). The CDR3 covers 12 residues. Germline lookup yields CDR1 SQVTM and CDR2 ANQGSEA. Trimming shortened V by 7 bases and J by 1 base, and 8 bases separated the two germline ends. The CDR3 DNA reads TGCAGCGCTGGACAGGCCAAAAACATTCAGTACTTC. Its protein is CSAGQAKNIQYF.

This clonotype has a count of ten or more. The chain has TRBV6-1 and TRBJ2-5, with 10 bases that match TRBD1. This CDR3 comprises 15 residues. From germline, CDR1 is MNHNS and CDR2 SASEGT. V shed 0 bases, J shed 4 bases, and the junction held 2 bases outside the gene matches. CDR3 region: CASSEATGGPETQYF. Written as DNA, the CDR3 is TGTGCCAGCAGTGAAGCGACAGGGGGCCCAGAGACCCAGTACTTC.

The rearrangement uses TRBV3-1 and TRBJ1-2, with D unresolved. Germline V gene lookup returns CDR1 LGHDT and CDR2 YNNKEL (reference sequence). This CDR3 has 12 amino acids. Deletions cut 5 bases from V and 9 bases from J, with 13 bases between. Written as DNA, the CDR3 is TGTGCCAGCAGCTCCCGGGCCCCCAGCTACACCTTC. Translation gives CASSSRAPSYTF.

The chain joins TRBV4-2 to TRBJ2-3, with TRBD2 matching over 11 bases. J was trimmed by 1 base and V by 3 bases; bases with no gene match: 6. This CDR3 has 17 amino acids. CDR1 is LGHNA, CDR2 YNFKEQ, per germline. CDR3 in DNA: TGTGCCAGCAGCCACTCCCTACTAGCGGGAGGCACAGATACGCAGTATTTT. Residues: CASSHSLLAGGTDTQYF.

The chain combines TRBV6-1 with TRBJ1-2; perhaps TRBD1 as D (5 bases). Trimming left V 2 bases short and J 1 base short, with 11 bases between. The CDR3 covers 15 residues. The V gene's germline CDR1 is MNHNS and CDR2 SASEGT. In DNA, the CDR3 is TGTGCCAGCAGTGAACCGGGGGGAAGTAACTATGGCTACACCTTC. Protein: CASSEPGGSNYGYTF.

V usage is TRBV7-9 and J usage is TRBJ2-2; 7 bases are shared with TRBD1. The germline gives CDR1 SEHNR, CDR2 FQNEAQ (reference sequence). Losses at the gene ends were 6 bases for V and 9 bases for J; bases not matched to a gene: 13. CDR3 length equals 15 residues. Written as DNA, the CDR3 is TGTGCCAGCAGTCCCGGACAGGTCCTCTTTTGGGAGCTGTTTTTT. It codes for CASSPGQVLFWELFF.

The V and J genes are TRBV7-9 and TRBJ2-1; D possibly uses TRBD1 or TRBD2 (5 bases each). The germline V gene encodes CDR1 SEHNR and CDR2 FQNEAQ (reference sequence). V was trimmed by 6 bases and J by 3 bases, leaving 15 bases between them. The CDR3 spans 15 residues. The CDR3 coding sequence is TGTGCCAGCAGGCCGGGGACCGCCCTCTACAATGAGCAGTTCTTC. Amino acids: CASRPGTALYNEQFF.

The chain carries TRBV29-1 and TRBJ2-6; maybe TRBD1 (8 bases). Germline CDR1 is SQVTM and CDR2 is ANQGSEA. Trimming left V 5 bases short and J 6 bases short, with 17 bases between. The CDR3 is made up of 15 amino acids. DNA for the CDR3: TGCAGCGTTCTCACTACAGGGGGGGTGGCCAACGTCCTGACTTTC. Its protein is CSVLTTGGVANVLTF.

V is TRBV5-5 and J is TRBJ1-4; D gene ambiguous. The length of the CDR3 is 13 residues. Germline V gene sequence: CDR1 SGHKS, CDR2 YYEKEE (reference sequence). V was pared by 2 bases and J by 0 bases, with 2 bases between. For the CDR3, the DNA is TGTGCCAGCAGCTTTCCAACTAATGAAAAACTGTTTTTT. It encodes CASSFPTNEKLFF.

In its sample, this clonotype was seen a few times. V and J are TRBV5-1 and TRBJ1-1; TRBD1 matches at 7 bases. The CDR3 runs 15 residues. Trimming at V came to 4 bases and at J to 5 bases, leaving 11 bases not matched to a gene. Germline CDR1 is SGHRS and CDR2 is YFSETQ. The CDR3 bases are TGCGCCAGCAGCGGGAACAGGGGCGCCCGAACTGAAGCTTTCTTT. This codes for CASSGNRGARTEAFF.

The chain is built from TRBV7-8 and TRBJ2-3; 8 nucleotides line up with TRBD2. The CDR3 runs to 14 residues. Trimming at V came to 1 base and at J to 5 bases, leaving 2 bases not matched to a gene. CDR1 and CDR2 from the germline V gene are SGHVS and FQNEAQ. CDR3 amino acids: CASSLGAGGDTQYF. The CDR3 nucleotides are TGTGCCAGCAGCTTAGGTGCGGGGGGAGATACGCAGTATTTT.

This CDR3 is CASSEATGRLEETQYF. Written as DNA, the CDR3 is TGTGCCAGCAGCGAGGCTACAGGGCGTCTTGAAGAGACCCAGTACTTC. The rearrangement links TRBV7-6 to TRBJ2-5, with D tentatively TRBD1 (6 bases). Germline CDR1 is SGHVS and CDR2 is FNYEAQ. The germline V and J ends were trimmed by 5 bases and 3 bases, with 19 bases remaining between them. The CDR3 covers 16 residues.

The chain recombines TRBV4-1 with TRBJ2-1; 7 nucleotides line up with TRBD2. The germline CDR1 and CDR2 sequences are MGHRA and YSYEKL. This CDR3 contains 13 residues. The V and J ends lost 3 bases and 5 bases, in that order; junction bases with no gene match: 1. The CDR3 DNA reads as TGCGCCAGCAGCCAGACTAGCAACAATGAGCAGTTCTTC. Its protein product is CASSQTSNNEQFF.

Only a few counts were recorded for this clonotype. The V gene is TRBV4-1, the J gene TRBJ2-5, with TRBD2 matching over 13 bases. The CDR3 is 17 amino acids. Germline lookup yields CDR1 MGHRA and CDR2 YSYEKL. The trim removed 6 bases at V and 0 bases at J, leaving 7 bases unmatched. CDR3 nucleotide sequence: TGCGCCAGCAGTCGGACTAGCGGGGGATCTTACCAAGAGACCCAGTACTTC. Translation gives CASSRTSGGSYQETQYF.

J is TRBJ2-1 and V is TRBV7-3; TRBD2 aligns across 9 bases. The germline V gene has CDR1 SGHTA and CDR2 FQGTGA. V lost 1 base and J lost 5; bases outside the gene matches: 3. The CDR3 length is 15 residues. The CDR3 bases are TGTGCCAGCAGCTTAATGCGGGGGGGGAACAATGAGCAGTTCTTC. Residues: CASSLMRGGNNEQFF.

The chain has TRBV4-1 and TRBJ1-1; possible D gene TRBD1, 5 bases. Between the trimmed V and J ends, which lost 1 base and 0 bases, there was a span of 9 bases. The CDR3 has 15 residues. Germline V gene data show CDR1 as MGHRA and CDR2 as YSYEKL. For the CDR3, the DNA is TGCGCCAGCAGCCAAGGGACAACTTTGAACACTGAAGCTTTCTTT. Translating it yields CASSQGTTLNTEAFF.

The CDR3 loop is CASSLNALAGNTQYF. The CDR3, as DNA: TGTGCCAGCAGCTTAAATGCACTAGCGGGGAATACGCAGTATTTT. J is TRBJ2-3 and V is TRBV7-3; TRBD2 matches at 10 bases. V trimming: 1 base; J trimming: 7 bases; junction bases outside the gene matches: 5. CDR3 length equals 15 residues. Per germline, CDR1 SGHTA and CDR2 FQGTGA.

Here the CDR3 reads CASSYLGGAYEAFF. CDR3 sequence (DNA): TGTGCCAGCAGTTACCTTGGGGGCGCATACGAAGCTTTCTTT. The chain employs TRBV6-5 and TRBJ1-1, with D perhaps TRBD1 (6 bases). Germline V lookup: CDR1 MNHEY, CDR2 SVGAGI. The CDR3 runs to 14 residues. V lost 2 bases and J 8 bases, leaving 15 bases between the germline ends.

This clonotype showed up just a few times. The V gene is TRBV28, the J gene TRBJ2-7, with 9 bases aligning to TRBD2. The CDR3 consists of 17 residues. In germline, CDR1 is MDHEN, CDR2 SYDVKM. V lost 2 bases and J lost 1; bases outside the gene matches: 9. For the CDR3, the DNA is TGTGCCAGCAGTTTACTTAGCGGGAGCAGGGTGTCCTACGAGCAGTACTTC. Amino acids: CASSLLSGSRVSYEQYF. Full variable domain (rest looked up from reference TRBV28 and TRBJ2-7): DVKVTQSSRYLVKRTGEKVFLECVQDMDHENMFWYRQDPGLGLRLIYFSYDVKMKEKGDIPEGYSVSREKKERFSLILESASTNQTSMYLCASSLLSGSRVSYEQYFGPGTRLTVT.

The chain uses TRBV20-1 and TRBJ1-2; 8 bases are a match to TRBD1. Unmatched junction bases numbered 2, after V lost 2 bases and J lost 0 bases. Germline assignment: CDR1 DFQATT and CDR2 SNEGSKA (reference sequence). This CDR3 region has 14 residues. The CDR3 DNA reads TGCAGTGCTAGAACGGGACAGGCTAACTATGGCTACACCTTC. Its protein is CSARTGQANYGYTF.

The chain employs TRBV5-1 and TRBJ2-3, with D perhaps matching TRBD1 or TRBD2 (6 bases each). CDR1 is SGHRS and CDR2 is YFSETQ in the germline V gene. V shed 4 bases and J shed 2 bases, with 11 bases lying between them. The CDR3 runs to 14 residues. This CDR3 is CASSIGGLTDTQYF. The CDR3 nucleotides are TGCGCCAGCAGCATAGGGGGACTCACAGATACGCAGTATTTT.

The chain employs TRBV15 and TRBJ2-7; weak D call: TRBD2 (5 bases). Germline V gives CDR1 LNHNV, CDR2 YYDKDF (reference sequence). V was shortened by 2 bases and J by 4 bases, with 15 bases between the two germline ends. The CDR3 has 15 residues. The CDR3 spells CATSRSREPVYEQYF. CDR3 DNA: TGTGCCACCAGCAGATCCCGGGAACCGGTATACGAGCAGTACTTC.

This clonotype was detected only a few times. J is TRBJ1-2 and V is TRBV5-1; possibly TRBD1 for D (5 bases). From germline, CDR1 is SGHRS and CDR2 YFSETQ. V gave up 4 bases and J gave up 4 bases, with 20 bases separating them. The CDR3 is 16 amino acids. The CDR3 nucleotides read TGCGCCAGCAGCCCGGGGACGGCTCCTACTCTCTATGGCTACACCTTC. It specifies CASSPGTAPTLYGYTF.

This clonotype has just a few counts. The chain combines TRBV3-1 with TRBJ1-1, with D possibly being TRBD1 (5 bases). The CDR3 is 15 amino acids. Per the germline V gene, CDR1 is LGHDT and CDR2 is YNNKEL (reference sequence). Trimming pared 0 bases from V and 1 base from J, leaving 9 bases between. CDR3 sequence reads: CASSQEGGGNTEAFF. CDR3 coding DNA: TGTGCCAGCAGCCAAGAGGGGGGTGGGAACACTGAAGCTTTCTTT.

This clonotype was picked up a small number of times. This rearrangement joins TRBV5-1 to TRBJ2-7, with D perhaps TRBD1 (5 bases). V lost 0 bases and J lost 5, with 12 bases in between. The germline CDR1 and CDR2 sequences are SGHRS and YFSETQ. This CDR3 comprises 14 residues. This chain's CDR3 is CASSLGQGYHEQYF. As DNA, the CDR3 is TGCGCCAGCAGCTTGGGGCAGGGTTACCACGAGCAGTACTTC.

CDR3 in amino acids: CASSSVRTGGTEAFF. CDR3 DNA: TGTGCCAGCAGTTCTGTACGGACAGGGGGCACTGAAGCTTTCTTT. This rearrangement joins TRBV7-8 to TRBJ1-1, with 10 nucleotides matching TRBD1. The ends lost 6 bases at V and 4 bases at J; junction bases unmatched: 8. Germline V gene data show CDR1 as SGHVS and CDR2 as FQNEAQ. The CDR3 has 15 amino acids.